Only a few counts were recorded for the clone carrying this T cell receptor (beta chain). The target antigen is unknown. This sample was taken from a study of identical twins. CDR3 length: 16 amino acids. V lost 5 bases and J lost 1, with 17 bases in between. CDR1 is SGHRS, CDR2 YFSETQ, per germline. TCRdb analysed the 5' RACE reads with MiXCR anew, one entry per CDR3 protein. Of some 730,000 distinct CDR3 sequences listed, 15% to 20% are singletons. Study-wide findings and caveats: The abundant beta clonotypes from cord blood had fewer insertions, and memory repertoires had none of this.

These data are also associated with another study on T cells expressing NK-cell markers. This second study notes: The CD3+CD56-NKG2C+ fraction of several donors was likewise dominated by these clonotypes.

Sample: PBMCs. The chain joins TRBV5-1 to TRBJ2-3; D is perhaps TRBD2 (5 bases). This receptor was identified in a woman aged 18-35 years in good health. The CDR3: CASRVDGRVGTDTQYF. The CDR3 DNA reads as TGCGCCAGCAGAGTTGATGGGAGAGTTGGCACAGATACGCAGTATTTT.